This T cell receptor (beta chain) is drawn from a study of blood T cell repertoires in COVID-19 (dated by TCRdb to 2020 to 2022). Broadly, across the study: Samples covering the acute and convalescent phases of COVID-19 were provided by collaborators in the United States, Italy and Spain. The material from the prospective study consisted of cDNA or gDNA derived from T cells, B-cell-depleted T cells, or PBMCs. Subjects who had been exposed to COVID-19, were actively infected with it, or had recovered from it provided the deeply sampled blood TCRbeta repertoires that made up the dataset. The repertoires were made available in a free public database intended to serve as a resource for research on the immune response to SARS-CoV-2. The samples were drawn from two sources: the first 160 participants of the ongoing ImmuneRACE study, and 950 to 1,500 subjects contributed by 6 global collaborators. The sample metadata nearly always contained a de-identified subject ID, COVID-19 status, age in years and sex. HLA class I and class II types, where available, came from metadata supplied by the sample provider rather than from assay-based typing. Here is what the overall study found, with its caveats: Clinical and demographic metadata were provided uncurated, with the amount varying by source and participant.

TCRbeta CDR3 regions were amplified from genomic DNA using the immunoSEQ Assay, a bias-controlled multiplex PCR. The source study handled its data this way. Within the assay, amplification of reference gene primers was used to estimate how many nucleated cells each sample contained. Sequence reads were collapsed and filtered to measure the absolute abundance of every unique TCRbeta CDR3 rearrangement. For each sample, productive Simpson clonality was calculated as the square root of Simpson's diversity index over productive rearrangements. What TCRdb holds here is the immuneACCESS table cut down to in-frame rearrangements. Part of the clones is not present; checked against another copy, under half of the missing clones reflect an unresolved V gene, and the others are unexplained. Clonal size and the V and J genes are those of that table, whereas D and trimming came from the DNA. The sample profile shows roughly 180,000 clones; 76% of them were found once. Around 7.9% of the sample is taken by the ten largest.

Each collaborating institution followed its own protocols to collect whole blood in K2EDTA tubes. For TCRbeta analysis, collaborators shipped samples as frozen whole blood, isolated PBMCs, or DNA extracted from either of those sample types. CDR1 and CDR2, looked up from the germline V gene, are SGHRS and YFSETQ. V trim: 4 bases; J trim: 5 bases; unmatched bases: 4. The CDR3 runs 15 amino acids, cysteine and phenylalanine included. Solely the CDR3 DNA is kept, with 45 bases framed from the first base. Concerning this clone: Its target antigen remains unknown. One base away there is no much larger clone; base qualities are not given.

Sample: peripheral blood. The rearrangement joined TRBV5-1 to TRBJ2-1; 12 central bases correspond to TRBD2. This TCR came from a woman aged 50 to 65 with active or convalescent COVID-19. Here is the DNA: TGCGCCAGCAGCGCGACTAGCGGGGGAAACAATGAGCAGTTCTTC. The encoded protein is CASSATSGGNNEQFF.